The next 2 T cell receptor beta chains were all read from a single sample in a study of CD8+CD57+ T cells in acquired aplastic anemia. The template used for profiling TCR beta VDJ and CDR3 was genomic DNA. TCRdb re-analysed the reads in MiXCR, keeping a single row per CDR3 protein. Of about 190,000 distinct CDR3 sequences listed, 50% to 55% are singletons. The sequenced sample consisted of sorted CD4+, CD8+, or CD8+CD57+ T cells (not recorded which) from PBMCs. The receptors stem from a human donor in good health, serving as a control.

This clonotype was seen a handful of times. The chain uses TRBV15 and TRBJ1-2; tentative D call: TRBD1 (6 bases). The V gene lost 9 bases and the J gene lost 8 bases, with 22 bases spanning the gap. The CDR3 is 14 residues long. Germline assignment: CDR1 LNHNV and CDR2 YYDKDF (reference sequence). The CDR3 is CATNDRSYGGGYTF. The CDR3 DNA is TGTGCCACGAATGACAGGTCATACGGCGGAGGCTACACCTTC.

A note on this clonotype: This likely comes from a read error, as the CDR3 has no conserved phenylalanine or tryptophan at its end. The DNA is left out, because the CDR3 cannot be placed on it with certainty; the CDR3 is given as TCRdb lists it. The chain carries TRBV7-3 and TRBJ2-5; TRBD1 was called by the table and not checked on the DNA. In germline, CDR1 is SGHTA, CDR2 FQGTGA. The CDR3 length is 10 residues, termini included. The CDR3 region is CASSQGTGYT.